This T cell receptor (beta chain) was retrieved from a study of blood T cells in healthy people across ages (dated by TCRdb to the mid-2010s). General notes on the study: In model experiments, template switching captured roughly one uniquely barcoded TCR beta cDNA molecule for every two T cells. Age-related changes in TCR beta repertoire diversity were measured in the study by deep sequencing normalized with unique cDNA molecular identifiers. Donors were grouped into four age groups: young (average 16 years), middle-aged (less than 40), aged (around 56) and long-lived (over 80). Two additional independent replicas of 1 million unique cDNA reads from the same blood draw were analyzed for two donors (one aged 18 to 30 and one aged 80 or older). Here is what the overall study found, with its caveats: Observed TCR beta diversity per million T cells fell roughly linearly with age, and a significant reduction was already apparent by age about 43. The CMV infection status of donors was not known, potentially confounding age-related changes in expanded clonotypes. Observed TCR beta diversity correlated strongly with the percentage of naive T cells measured by flow cytometry. Estimates of total diversity from one million sequenced T cells were regarded as lower bounds and underestimates. Compared with the aged group, more naive CD4+ T cells, fewer expanded clones and increased TCR diversity were shown by the long-lived group, suggesting age selection. Conclusive comparison of naive and antigen-experienced compartments was prevented by the profiling of bulk unsorted PBMCs.

Here V drops 0 bases and J drops 4 bases, and the junction holds 2 bases not matched to any gene. CDR1 SGHRS and CDR2 YFSETQ were looked up in the germline V gene. Measured from the cysteine to the phenylalanine, the CDR3 is 14 residues long. Only the CDR3 DNA is retained, 42 bases long and in frame from the first base. This clonotype has more than one count but fewer than ten. Its antigen remains undetermined. Base-call qualities are not available, and no considerably larger clone is one nucleotide away. Receptor libraries were prepared by 5' RACE. Sequenced using an Illumina HiSeq 2500. The second PCR ran for about 6 to 11 cycles and used a J-beta primer mix along with a sample-barcoded 5' primer. A unique molecular identifier was introduced onto each TCR beta cDNA molecule by a template-switch 5' adaptor carrying 12 random nucleotides. At least 2.5 million CDR3-containing paired-end reads were obtained from each sample. First-strand cDNA synthesis was performed from all RNA using the Mint cDNA synthesis kit, with priming by a TRBC-specific oligonucleotide. Following uracil-DNA glycosylase treatment, a first 18-cycle PCR with universal primers M1SS and BC2_uni_R was performed on all cDNA. In the authors' own workflow: For normalization, 1 million high-quality reads were randomly selected from each sample, with every read carrying a distinct molecular identifier. Instead of being binned into consensus sequences, reads that shared molecular identifiers were thrown out. CDR3 identification, clonotype clustering and error correction used MiTCR with a Q25 quality threshold and the strictest error-elimination algorithm. A nonparametric unseen species model with Euler transformation was used to estimate a lower bound on total TCR beta diversity. Through fastp at Q25 and MiXCR, TCRdb rebuilt clones from the public reads, retaining in-frame beta chains. Each record represents a unique CDR3 protein, reported with the most common genes and DNA among its rows. In this record, the V and J calls reflect TCRdb's handling and not the investigators' own analysis. This sample lists around 500,000 distinct CDR3 sequences; around 27% were detected once. Together, the top ten hold approximately 4% of the sample.

The donors were roughly 39 Caucasian individuals from Russia, aged roughly 6 to 90 years, who were systemically healthy. Each donor gave ten milliliters of peripheral blood, drawn into EDTA-treated Vacutainer tubes. Ficoll-Paque density-gradient centrifugation was used to isolate PBMCs, with at least 7 million obtained per sample. Total RNA, at least 6 micrograms per sample, was extracted from PBMCs with Trizol reagent. For every donor, flow cytometry on a PBMC aliquot measured the percentage of naive CD45RAhigh/CD27high T cells. These data are also associated with another study on T cells of mothers and their children. As the second study states: Nine systemically healthy Caucasian individuals, comprising three mothers and their six children, were included as donors. cDNA synthesis consumed the entire amount of extracted RNA, loaded at approximately 1.4 ug RNA in each 15 ul reaction. In the second PCR, the M1S primer introduced both the sample barcodes and 2-4 random nucleotides. Over 8 million TCR beta CDR3 reads were obtained for each mother, and around 2.7 million reads were obtained for each child. In both related and unrelated pairs, thymic selection shapes the output of TCR recombination in a similar way, with inherited differences having only a minor effect. Normalized repertoire overlap was always slightly but never significantly higher in related than unrelated mother-child pairs. Persistent microchimeric T cell clones were not detected, at a sensitivity of around 99 clones per million clonotypes. To look for features that set related mother-child pairs apart from unrelated individuals, the researchers ran deep NGS to compare the TCR beta repertoires of mothers and children. Mothers averaged about 37 +/- 4 years of age and children averaged 11 +/- 4 years. After adapter ligation was performed with NEBNext reagents, the libraries were sequenced on an Illumina HiSeq 2000 with 100+100 nt paired-end reads. To prevent cross-contamination, the mother and child libraries were prepared a month apart and were sequenced in separate runs. Between 500,000 and 2,000,000 distinct TCR beta clonotypes were identified per donor. Naive TCR beta clonotypes were estimated from low-frequency clonotypes matched to each donor's FACS-determined naive share, without sorting.

Material for sequencing was blood. The sequence derives from a boy aged 2 to 10 in good health. The chain employs TRBV5-1 and TRBJ2-7; TRBD1 lines up with 9 middle nucleotides. The CDR3 protein is CASSLGDRAYEQYF. The DNA is TGCGCCAGCAGCTTGGGGGACAGGGCGTACGAGCAGTACTTC.